This entry lists 25 T cell receptor beta chains sequenced from one sample in a study of siplizumab effects on memory and regulatory T cells. The data were produced by immunoSEQ multiplex PCR, yet TCRdb's version contains in-frame clones alone and is incomplete. This sample has about 120,000 clones, with 94% found just once. Sequencing was done on a sample of non-Treg CD4+ T cells sorted from blood. The receptors come from a human donor in good health.

This clone has a single count. This sequence joins TRBV9 and TRBJ2-2, with D perhaps being TRBD1 or TRBD2 (5 bases each). V was trimmed by 4 bases and J by 7 bases, leaving 11 bases between them. Germline V gene lookup returns CDR1 SGDLS and CDR2 YYNGEE. The CDR3 length is 13 residues. In DNA, the CDR3 is TGTGCCAGCAGCCCTCTGAGGGGCGGGGAGCTGTTTTTT. It translates to CASSPLRGGELFF.

The chain employs TRBV4-1 and TRBJ1-5, with D maybe TRBD1 (6 bases). Germline values: CDR1 MGHRA, CDR2 YSYEKL. With 6 bases removed from V and 2 bases from J, the gap between germline ends came to 17 bases. This CDR3 region has 16 residues. CDR3 sequence: CASRKVSGGGNQPQHF. CDR3 DNA: TGCGCCAGCAGGAAGGTTTCTGGGGGCGGCAATCAGCCCCAGCATTTT.

This rearrangement joins TRBV6-1 to TRBJ2-1, with TRBD2 as a possible D gene (5 bases). Trimming removed 5 bases at V and 0 bases at J, with 11 bases between. The CDR3 is made up of 15 amino acids. Germline V lookup: CDR1 MNHNS, CDR2 SASEGT. The CDR3 sequence is CASSSGGPSYNEQFF. CDR3 coding DNA: TGTGCCAGCAGTTCAGGAGGTCCCTCCTACAATGAGCAGTTCTTC.

The rearrangement uses TRBV28 and TRBJ2-7; TRBD2 might be the D (5 bases). V was clipped by 4 bases and J by 0 bases, with 13 bases between them. Germline assignment: CDR1 MDHEN and CDR2 SYDVKM. The CDR3 contains 15 residues. The DNA of the CDR3 is TGTGCCAGCAGTTCCTATAGCGCCCCCTCCTACGAGCAGTACTTC. Its protein product is CASSSYSAPSYEQYF.

The rearrangement uses TRBV5-1 and TRBJ2-5, with 7 bases aligning to TRBD2. The CDR3 is 17 amino acids. Germline-derived CDR1 and CDR2 are SGHRS and YFSETQ. V was pared by 4 bases and J by 0 bases, with 12 bases of the junction left unmatched. The CDR3 protein is CASSPGHGDYHQETQYF. CDR3 sequence (DNA): TGCGCCAGCAGCCCGGGGCATGGGGACTACCACCAAGAGACCCAGTACTTC.

The V gene is TRBV5-1, the J gene TRBJ1-1, with a weak D call TRBD1 (5 bases). The germline V gene encodes CDR1 SGHRS and CDR2 YFSETQ. The CDR3 spans 14 residues. Trimming took 1 base from V and 1 from J, leaving 8 bases between them. The CDR3, as DNA: TGCGCCAGCAGCTTGTGGACATCGAACACTGAAGCTTTCTTT. It is translated as CASSLWTSNTEAFF.

The V gene is TRBV6-5, the J gene TRBJ2-5; maybe TRBD2 (6 bases). This CDR3 spans 14 amino acids. Trimming removed 6 bases at V and 2 bases at J, with 13 bases between. Germline lookup yields CDR1 MNHEY and CDR2 SVGAGI. CDR3 in amino acids: CASRPPGLQETQYF. As DNA, the CDR3 is TGTGCCAGCAGACCACCGGGACTTCAAGAGACCCAGTACTTC.

This chain links TRBV7-3 with TRBJ2-1; no clear D gene. Germline V CDR1 and CDR2: SGHTA, FQGTGA. The V end was cut by 5 bases, the J end by 5 bases, with 22 bases between. CDR3 size: 17 residues. In DNA form, the CDR3 reads TGTGCCAGCAGCCCGTTTCCCCGGGCCCTCAAAGACAATGAGCAGTTCTTC. Translated: CASSPFPRALKDNEQFF.

This clone has a single count. The V gene is TRBV7-8, the J gene TRBJ2-5, with 7 bases aligning to TRBD2. The end of the DNA aligns better with TRBJ2-7, so the J call may be wrong. There are 13 residues in the CDR3. CDR1 and CDR2 from the germline V gene are SGHVS and FQNEAQ. CDR3 protein: CASSRDYSHEQYF. For the CDR3, the DNA is TGTGCCAGCAGCAGGGACTATTCCCACGAGCAGTACTTC.

As concerns this clone: At the DNA level, this CDR3 is encoded by other sequences in the same sample as well. The chain recombines TRBV20-1 with TRBJ1-1; D unresolved. Deletions cut 6 bases from V and 1 base from J, with 6 bases between. This CDR3 comprises 11 residues. Looked up from germline, CDR1 is DFQATT and CDR2 is SNEGSKA (reference sequence). CDR3 protein: CSARENTEAFF. The CDR3 DNA follows: TGCAGTGCCCGAGAGAACACTGAAGCTTTCTTT.

On this clone: Other DNA sequences in the same sample also yield this CDR3. The chain employs TRBV6-5 and TRBJ1-5; TRBD1 might be the D (5 bases). The CDR3 spans 12 residues. Trimming pared 6 bases from V and 6 bases from J, leaving 9 bases between. Germline values: CDR1 MNHEY, CDR2 SVGAGI. Here the CDR3 reads CASRTGVQPQHF. CDR3 nucleotide sequence: TGTGCCAGCAGAACGGGGGTTCAGCCCCAGCATTTT.

CDR3 sequence reads: CASSSNLEQGQFF. The CDR3 DNA reads TGCGCCAGCAGCTCAAACCTGGAACAGGGGCAGTTCTTC. The chain is built from TRBV5-1 and TRBJ2-1; a possible D gene is TRBD1 (6 bases). This CDR3 has 13 amino acids. CDR1 and CDR2 (germline): SGHRS, YFSETQ. V shed 3 bases and J shed 12 bases, with 16 bases lying between them.

This chain connects TRBV19 to TRBJ1-5, with 11 positions matching TRBD1. J was trimmed by 6 bases and V by 6 bases; bases with no gene match: 7. CDR3 length: 15 amino acids. The germline CDR1 and CDR2 sequences are LNHDA and SQIVND (reference sequence). CDR3: CASRGRTGGFQPQHF. The CDR3 nucleotides read TGTGCCAGTAGAGGGCGGACAGGGGGCTTTCAGCCCCAGCATTTT.

The chain couples TRBV6-6 to TRBJ2-5, with TRBD1 matching over 7 bases. There are 15 residues in the CDR3. The V gene's germline CDR1 is MNHNY and CDR2 SVGAGI (reference sequence). With V trimmed by 2 bases and J by 2 bases, 5 bases remained unmatched. The DNA for the CDR3 is TGTGCCAGCAGTTACCCAAACAGGGGACAAGAGACCCAGTACTTC. This codes for CASSYPNRGQETQYF.

The J gene is TRBJ1-2, the V gene TRBV6-5; D gene unclear. The germline gives CDR1 MNHEY, CDR2 SVGAGI. The V and J ends lost 5 bases and 7 bases respectively, with 11 bases between them. CDR3 length: 12 residues. The chain's CDR3 is CASSRYGIGYTF. The CDR3 region has the DNA TGTGCCAGCAGTCGCTACGGGATTGGCTACACCTTC.

J is TRBJ1-1 and V is TRBV5-4; D unclear. This CDR3 is built from 14 residues. Germline CDR1 and CDR2: SGHNT and YYREEE (reference sequence). Trimming cost V 0 bases and J 6 bases, with 12 bases left between them. In DNA, the CDR3 is TGTGCCAGCAGCTTGGGGGGTTCCTGGGCTGAAGCTTTCTTT. Translation gives CASSLGGSWAEAFF.

J is TRBJ2-2 and V is TRBV28, with 8 bases that match TRBD2. The ends lost 3 bases at V and 6 bases at J; junction bases unmatched: 9. This CDR3 region has 16 residues. Germline CDR1 MDHEN, CDR2 SYDVKM. The CDR3 nucleotides are TGTGCCAGCAGTTTTCTGGGGACTAGAGGGGCCGGGGAGCTGTTTTTT. It specifies CASSFLGTRGAGELFF.

A single count supports this clone. This sequence joins TRBV5-5 and TRBJ1-1; no clear D gene. V was cut by 4 bases and J by 5 bases, with 9 bases left in between. The CDR3 runs to 12 residues. The germline V gene encodes CDR1 SGHKS and CDR2 YYEKEE (reference sequence). The CDR3 reads CASSGLGTEAFF. The DNA of the CDR3 is TGTGCCAGCAGCGGGCTTGGAACTGAAGCTTTCTTT.

The chain links TRBV7-2 to TRBJ2-2; D is possibly TRBD1 or TRBD2 (6 bases each). Trimming stripped 5 bases from V and 6 bases from J, with 22 bases between. The CDR3 extends over 17 amino acids. Germline V gene lookup returns CDR1 SGHTA and CDR2 FQGNSA. The CDR3 spells CASSAAGGPGAAGELFF. CDR3 nucleotides: TGTGCCAGCAGCGCAGCGGGCGGGCCGGGGGCGGCCGGGGAGCTGTTTTTT. Combining the CDR3 with reference TRBV7-2 and TRBJ2-2 gives the whole variable domain GAGVSQSPSNKVTEKGKDVELRCDPISGHTALYWYRQSLGQGLEFLIYFQGNSAPDKSGLPSDRFSAERTGGSVSTLTIQRTQQEDSAVYLCASSAAGGPGAAGELFFGEGSRLTVL.

This chain joins TRBV7-9 and TRBJ2-5; 13 bases are shared with TRBD2. Germline CDR1 is SEHNR and CDR2 is FQNEAQ (reference sequence). V lost 1 base and J lost 3; bases outside the gene matches: 2. The CDR3 is 16 residues long. The DNA of the CDR3 is TGTGCCAGCAGCTTAGTGGGGACTAGCGGGAAAGAGACCCAGTACTTC. The encoded protein is CASSLVGTSGKETQYF.

The CDR3 coding sequence is TGTGCCAGCAGGGGTGTTATGGGGGGACGGGAGACCCAGTACTTC. This encodes CASRGVMGGRETQYF. This sequence joins TRBV5-4 and TRBJ2-5; possible D gene TRBD2, 6 bases. CDR3 length: 15 amino acids. V lost 5 bases, J lost 5 bases, and 19 bases lay in between. Germline lookup yields CDR1 SGHNT and CDR2 YYREEE (reference sequence).

The chain employs TRBV5-1 and TRBJ1-4; maybe TRBD1 (5 bases). This CDR3 has 13 residues. Germline-derived CDR1 and CDR2 are SGHRS and YFSETQ. Trimming removed 5 bases from V and 11 bases from J, with 16 bases in between. Written as DNA, the CDR3 is TGCGCCAGCAGTTCGATAGGGGAAGAGAAACTGTTTTTT. Translation gives CASSSIGEEKLFF. The full variable domain, completed using reference TRBV5-1 and TRBJ1-4, is KAGVTQTPRYLIKTRGQQVTLSCSPISGHRSVSWYQQTPGQGLQFLFEYFSETQRNKGNFPGRFSGRQFSNSRSEMNVSTLELGDSALYLCASSSIGEEKLFFGSGTQLSVL.

CDR3 sequence: CASSLMTALAKNIQYF. The CDR3 nucleotides are TGTGCCAGCAGCTTGATGACAGCCCTAGCCAAAAACATTCAGTACTTC. This chain connects TRBV5-5 to TRBJ2-4, with TRBD1 as a possible D gene (5 bases). This CDR3 is 16 amino acids long. The germline V and J ends were trimmed by 1 base and 0 bases, with 11 bases remaining between them. Germline lookup yields CDR1 SGHKS and CDR2 YYEKEE (reference sequence).

The rearrangement joins TRBV4-1 to TRBJ2-7; possible D gene TRBD1, 5 bases. With 4 bases removed from V and 5 bases from J, the gap between germline ends came to 15 bases. This CDR3 contains 14 residues. CDR1 MGHRA and CDR2 YSYEKL come from the germline V gene. The CDR3 loop is CASSLPGQGNEQYF. The DNA of the CDR3 is TGCGCCAGCAGCCTTCCCGGGCAGGGTAACGAGCAGTACTTC.

The chain joins TRBV5-1 to TRBJ1-1; 8 bases align to TRBD1. The ends lost 1 base at V and 5 bases at J; junction bases unmatched: 1. The V gene's germline CDR1 is SGHRS and CDR2 YFSETQ. The CDR3 sequence is 13 residues long. CDR3 coding DNA: TGCGCCAGCAGCTTGACAGGGGGAACTGAAGCTTTCTTT. Translation gives CASSLTGGTEAFF. Variable domain in full (rest from reference TRBV5-1 and TRBJ1-1): KAGVTQTPRYLIKTRGQQVTLSCSPISGHRSVSWYQQTPGQGLQFLFEYFSETQRNKGNFPGRFSGRQFSNSRSEMNVSTLELGDSALYLCASSLTGGTEAFFGQGTRLTVV.